The 3 T cell receptor beta chains below all came from one sample that was sequenced in a study of cytomegalovirus exposure and HLA in healthy donors. This PCR relied on a set of 60 Vbeta primers and 13 Jbeta primers. Data came from immunoSEQ multiplex PCR; TCRdb stores just in-frame clones and leaves some out. The data contain 110,000 to 150,000 clones, almost 80% of them singletons. Sequencing was performed on PBMCs. The origin of the receptors is a man between 18 and 29 years old in good health and CMV-seronegative.

The V call is TRBV14, the J call TRBJ1-2; unclear D gene. The CDR3 contains 15 residues. Germline CDR1 SGHDN, CDR2 FVKESK. Between the trimmed V and J ends, which lost 4 bases and 4 bases, there was a span of 16 bases. CDR3 coding DNA: TGTGCCAGCAGCCTTACGGGAGGGCAGAGCTATGGCTACACCTTC. This codes for CASSLTGGQSYGYTF.

This clone has a handful of counts. This chain links TRBV2 with TRBJ1-4; TRBD1 aligns across 8 bases. The CDR3 has 12 amino acids. Trimming at V came to 8 bases and at J to 8 bases, leaving 4 bases not matched to a gene. The germline CDR1 and CDR2 sequences are SNHLY and FYNNEI. The CDR3 is CASQGQGEKLFF. The DNA of the CDR3 is TGTGCCAGCCAAGGACAGGGCGAAAAACTGTTTTTT.

This clone was detected many times. The V gene is TRBV2, the J gene TRBJ1-1; TRBD1 matches at 9 bases. CDR1 is SNHLY and CDR2 is FYNNEI in the germline V gene. J gave up 6 bases and V 7 bases, and 6 bases lay outside the gene matches. CDR3 length: 13 amino acids. The CDR3 here is CASITGQGSEAFF. For the CDR3, the DNA is TGTGCCAGCATCACGGGACAGGGTTCTGAAGCTTTCTTT.